This TCR beta chain was identified in a study of shared clonotypes between healthy human individuals. The protocol was immunoSEQ multiplex PCR, while the TCRdb copy is restricted to in-frame clones and leaves out a portion. The sample has roughly 1 million clones; 70% to 80% are singletons. Worth noting for this clone: What it binds is unknown. This sample includes further DNA sequences coding for the same CDR3.

CD4+ cells were split into CD45RA+ naive and CD45RA-negative memory subsets. The CDR3 has 13 amino acids. V was clipped by 1 base and J by 1 base, with 4 bases between them. CDR1 is KGHSH, CDR2 LQKENI, per germline. General study findings and limits: The generation probabilities recorded for non-shared clonotypes fell below those of clonotypes shared by all four donors. There were few donors, and this limited the genetic and exposure-history diversity represented. Large depth notwithstanding, sorted-subset sequencing proved incomplete by rarefaction.

This sequence was found in a man younger than 35 in good health. The genes are TRBV18 and TRBJ1-1; no definite D call. Sequenced sample: memory CD4+ T cells sorted from blood. Subset described: CD45RA-negative fraction. CDR3 coding DNA: TGTGCCAGCTCACCACAAAGGAACACTGAAGCTTTCTTT. The encoded protein is CASSPQRNTEAFF.